This TCR beta chain is from a study of Ad26.COV2.S vaccination and SARS-CoV-2 variants. Points from the study as a whole: Substantial breadth was reportedly displayed by spike-specific CD8+ and CD4+ T cell responses after vaccination.

V was pared by 4 bases and J by 2 bases, with 21 bases between. Germline-derived CDR1 and CDR2 are MNHEY and SVGEGT. The CDR3 is made up of 17 amino acids. In the case of this clone: The target antigen is unknown.

Described treatment: around 19 received Ad26.COV2.S at low or high dose, single or two shots; a few received placebo; per-sample allocation not given. At day 63 after the first vaccine or placebo injection, samples were drawn. Method: immunoSEQ multiplex PCR; TCRdb's copy keeps in-frame clones and lacks some. Altogether 250,000 to 300,000 clones are present, 80% to 90% being singletons, with the ten largest covering under 4%. This receptor was obtained from a person aged 18 to 65 who received the Ad26.COV2.S COVID-19 vaccine or a placebo. The chain joins TRBV6-2 or TRBV6-3 to TRBJ2-7, with a weak D call TRBD1 (6 bases). The material sequenced was peripheral blood, taken in a trial of Ad26.COV2.S vaccine versus placebo. CDR3 loop: CASSSPDSTGPPYEQYF. The DNA of the CDR3 is TGTGCCAGCAGTTCACCCGATTCGACAGGCCCTCCCTACGAGCAGTACTTC.